This TCR beta chain stems from a study of T cell repertoires in cytomegalovirus infection. V lost 3 bases to trimming and J lost 6 bases, with 17 bases between them. In germline, CDR1 is SEHNR, CDR2 FQNEAQ (reference sequence). The CDR3 length is 15 residues. About this clonotype itself: As yet, its antigen is unknown.

In TCRdb, the reads were re-called with MiXCR into one record per CDR3 protein. The sample contains about 160,000 distinct CDR3 sequences, roughly 20% of which appear only once. Sequenced material: CD8+ T cells from cultured PBMCs, taken from culture after CMV antigen stimulation. The sequence was collected from a human donor in good health (CMV status not recorded). Some clones in this sample may be carry-over from other donors' samples. This chain connects TRBV7-9 to TRBJ1-2; D gene unclear. CDR3 coding DNA: TGTGCCAGCAGCTTTCTAACGACGGCGGCAGATGGCTACACCTTC. Translated: CASSFLTTAADGYTF.